This TCR beta chain is drawn from a study of blood T cell repertoires in COVID-19. Overall study context: COVID-19 samples, acute and convalescent, were from the United States, Italy and Spain. T cells, B-cell-depleted T cells, or PBMCs provided the cDNA or gDNA that served as material.

CDR1 and CDR2 from the germline V gene are SEHNR and FQNEAQ (reference sequence). Trimming left V 1 base short and J 7 bases short, with 11 bases between. This CDR3 spans 14 amino acids. Under the authors' procedure: By means of reference gene primer amplification, nucleated cell counts were estimated. Clones were sequenced by immunoSEQ multiplex PCR, and TCRdb holds only the in-frame ones, with some missing. D and trimming come from the DNA, and the V and J calls and clone size come from that table. The sample includes roughly 260,000 clones, about nine tenths of them seen just once. The receptor was derived from a man aged 35-49 years who had recovered from COVID-19. The chain carries TRBV7-9 and TRBJ2-1, with D maybe TRBD1 (6 bases). Sequenced input: peripheral blood. CDR3 protein: CASSLGRGGNEQFF. The CDR3 DNA reads as TGTGCCAGCAGCTTAGGCAGGGGCGGGAATGAGCAGTTCTTC.